These T cell receptor beta chains were read from a single sample in a study of cytomegalovirus exposure and HLA in healthy donors. The data were produced by immunoSEQ multiplex PCR, yet TCRdb's version contains in-frame clones alone and is incomplete. The sample includes approximately 260,000 clones, around 85% of them seen just once. Sequencing used PBMCs. All receptors derive from a woman younger than 30 in good health and CMV-seronegative. Both conserved end residues are part of each CDR3. D genes are given only for firm matches. Size is omitted from some rows. Given values are once, few, many or a class for expanded clones.

clone size: .
J gene: TRBJ2-1
D gene: TRBD2
V gene: TRBV10-1
CDR3 DNA: TGCGCCAGCACGGGACTAGCGGGGGTCAGCGATGAGCAGTTCTTC
CDR3 protein: CASTGLAGVSDEQFF

clone size: .
J gene: TRBJ2-7
D gene: .
V gene: TRBV29-1
CDR3 DNA: TGCAGCGTTGAGGTACTTTACGAGCAGTACTTC
CDR3 protein: CSVEVLYEQYF

clone size: .
J gene: TRBJ2-7
D gene: TRBD2
V gene: TRBV4-2
CDR3 DNA: TGTGCCAGCAGCCAAGACTATAGCGGGACCCTCTACGAGCAGTACTTC
CDR3 protein: CASSQDYSGTLYEQYF

clone size: .
J gene: TRBJ2-7
D gene: .
V gene: TRBV9
CDR3 DNA: TGTGCCAGCAGCGTATTAACGGGCGAGCAGTACTTC
CDR3 protein: CASSVLTGEQYF

clone size: .
J gene: TRBJ1-2
D gene: TRBD1
V gene: TRBV6-5
CDR3 DNA: TGTGCCAGCAGTTACTCGGGACAGGGAGCTAGAGGCTACACCTTC
CDR3 protein: CASSYSGQGARGYTF

clone size: few
J gene: TRBJ2-7
D gene: .
V gene: TRBV6-1
CDR3 DNA: TGTGCCAGCAGTGAAGTGACAGGATGGTCATACGAGCAGTACTTC
CDR3 protein: CASSEVTGWSYEQYF

clone size: once
J gene: TRBJ2-7
D gene: .
V gene: TRBV14
CDR3 DNA: TGTGCCAGCAGCCAAGGGCACGAGCAGTACTTC
CDR3 protein: CASSQGHEQYF

clone size: .
J gene: TRBJ2-2
D gene: .
V gene: TRBV30
CDR3 DNA: TGTGCCTGGAATACCCCCGGGGGCACCGGGGAGCTGTTTTTT
CDR3 protein: CAWNTPGGTGELFF

clone size: .
J gene: TRBJ1-1
D gene: .
V gene: TRBV10-3
CDR3 DNA: TGTGCCACCAATCGCGAGGTGAACACTGAAGCTTTCTTT
CDR3 protein: CATNREVNTEAFF

clone size: .
J gene: TRBJ2-7
D gene: TRBD1
V gene: TRBV27
CDR3 DNA: TGTGCCAGCAGTTTGGGACAGGGGGCATACGAGCAGTACTTC
CDR3 protein: CASSLGQGAYEQYF

clone size: .
J gene: TRBJ1-5
D gene: .
V gene: TRBV2
CDR3 DNA: TGTGCCAGCAGTGTGGGGCCCAGTTTCAATCAGCCCCAGCATTTT
CDR3 protein: CASSVGPSFNQPQHF

clone size: .
J gene: TRBJ2-7
D gene: .
V gene: TRBV30
CDR3 DNA: TGTGCCTGGAGAGGGGCCTACGAGCAGTACTTC
CDR3 protein: CAWRGAYEQYF

clone size: .
J gene: TRBJ1-1
D gene: TRBD1
V gene: TRBV29-1
CDR3 DNA: TGCAGGGTAACGACAGGGTCGGACACTGAAGCTTTCTTT
CDR3 protein: CRVTTGSDTEAFF

clone size: .
J gene: TRBJ2-7
D gene: TRBD1
V gene: TRBV10-3
CDR3 DNA: TGTGCCATCAGTGCGGGACAGGGCGATCCCGAGCAGTACTTC
CDR3 protein: CAISAGQGDPEQYF

clone size: .
J gene: TRBJ2-2
D gene: .
V gene: TRBV2
CDR3 DNA: TGTGCCAGCAGTGGACTTCCCGGGGAGCTGTTTTTT
CDR3 protein: CASSGLPGELFF

clone size: .
J gene: TRBJ1-1
D gene: .
V gene: TRBV4-2
CDR3 DNA: TGTGCCAGCAGCCAAGATCATTCGGGAGGGAACACTGAAGCTTTCTTT
CDR3 protein: CASSQDHSGGNTEAFF

clone size: .
J gene: TRBJ1-1
D gene: .
V gene: TRBV7-8
CDR3 DNA: TGTGCCAGCAGTACGGACCCTCCAGGGATCACTGAAGCTTTCTTT
CDR3 protein: CASSTDPPGITEAFF

clone size: few
J gene: TRBJ2-7
D gene: TRBD2
V gene: TRBV18
CDR3 DNA: TGTGCCAGCTCACCAGAGGGACTAGCGGGAGTGTACGAGCAGTACTTC
CDR3 protein: CASSPEGLAGVYEQYF

clone size: .
J gene: TRBJ1-4
D gene: .
V gene: TRBV6-5
CDR3 DNA: TGTGCCAGCAGCTCCGGACAGAAGTTTGAAAAACTGTTTTTT
CDR3 protein: CASSSGQKFEKLFF

clone size: .
J gene: TRBJ2-7
D gene: .
V gene: TRBV5-5
CDR3 DNA: TGTGCCAGCAGCCGCGGGACTTTCGTCCACTACGAGCAGTACTTC
CDR3 protein: CASSRGTFVHYEQYF

clone size: .
J gene: TRBJ2-7
D gene: .
V gene: TRBV9
CDR3 DNA: TGTGCCAGCAGCGTGGGACCGGGCGGGACCTCCTACGAGCAGTACTTC
CDR3 protein: CASSVGPGGTSYEQYF

clone size: .
J gene: TRBJ1-4
D gene: .
V gene: TRBV2
CDR3 DNA: TGTGCCAGCAGTGTTTCCGCAACTAATGAAAAACTGTTTTTT
CDR3 protein: CASSVSATNEKLFF

clone size: .
J gene: TRBJ2-5
D gene: TRBD2
V gene: TRBV7-7
CDR3 DNA: TGTGCCAGCAGCCCACAGGGGCTAGCGGGAGGAGAGACCCAGTACTTC
CDR3 protein: CASSPQGLAGGETQYF

clone size: .
J gene: TRBJ1-2
D gene: .
V gene: TRBV5-1
CDR3 DNA: TGCGCCAGCAGCTTGGACACCCAGGGGAGATGGTATGGCTACACCTTC
CDR3 protein: CASSLDTQGRWYGYTF

clone size: .
J gene: TRBJ2-5
D gene: TRBD1
V gene: TRBV27
CDR3 DNA: TGTGTCAGCAGTCCTCCGGGACAGGGGAAGACCCAGTACTTC
CDR3 protein: CVSSPPGQGKTQYF

clone size: many
J gene: TRBJ2-7
D gene: .
V gene: TRBV2
CDR3 DNA: TGTGCCAGCAGCTTCTCGTCAGGGCCCTACGAGCAGTACTTC
CDR3 protein: CASSFSSGPYEQYF

clone size: .
J gene: TRBJ1-1
D gene: .
V gene: TRBV5-1
CDR3 DNA: TGCGCCAGCAGCAAACTTGCCGGCAGGGTGGCTGAAGCTTTCTTT
CDR3 protein: CASSKLAGRVAEAFF

clone size: .
J gene: TRBJ1-1
D gene: TRBD1
V gene: TRBV11-2
CDR3 DNA: TGTGCCAGCAGCTTGAACCTGAGACAGGGGCACACTGAAGCTTTCTTT
CDR3 protein: CASSLNLRQGHTEAFF

clone size: .
J gene: TRBJ2-3
D gene: TRBD2
V gene: TRBV10-3
CDR3 DNA: TGTGCCATCAGTGATAGCGGGGGGGCCTATACGCAGTATTTT
CDR3 protein: CAISDSGGAYTQYF

clone size: .
J gene: TRBJ1-1
D gene: .
V gene: TRBV27
CDR3 DNA: TGTGCCAGCAGTTTGTCGACACCTAACACTGAAGCTTTCTTT
CDR3 protein: CASSLSTPNTEAFF

clone size: .
J gene: TRBJ1-4
D gene: .
V gene: TRBV12-5
CDR3 DNA: TGTGCTAGTGGTTTTAAGGGGGGAGGGATGCGGAATGAAAAACTGTTTTTT
CDR3 protein: CASGFKGGGMRNEKLFF

clone size: .
J gene: TRBJ1-2
D gene: TRBD1
V gene: TRBV6-1
CDR3 DNA: TGTGCCAGCAGGGCTAGACAGGGGTTATTGGGAGGCTACACCTTC
CDR3 protein: CASRARQGLLGGYTF

clone size: .
J gene: TRBJ1-1
D gene: TRBD1
V gene: TRBV10-3
CDR3 DNA: TGTGCCATCAGTGCACAGGGGATGGGCACTGAAGCTTTCTTT
CDR3 protein: CAISAQGMGTEAFF

clone size: .
J gene: TRBJ1-1
D gene: TRBD1
V gene: TRBV4-1
CDR3 DNA: TGCGCCAGCAGCTGGGAAGGGACAGGGGGCACTGAAGCTTTCTTT
CDR3 protein: CASSWEGTGGTEAFF

clone size: .
J gene: TRBJ2-5
D gene: TRBD1
V gene: TRBV6-1
CDR3 DNA: TGTGCCAGCAGGCCGACAGGGGTGACCCAGTACTTC
CDR3 protein: CASRPTGVTQYF

clone size: .
J gene: TRBJ1-1
D gene: .
V gene: TRBV28
CDR3 DNA: TGTGCCAGCATTACCCAGGGGTGGAACACTGAAGCTTTCTTT
CDR3 protein: CASITQGWNTEAFF

clone size: .
J gene: TRBJ2-7
D gene: .
V gene: TRBV13
CDR3 DNA: TGTGCCAGCAGCCAGCCGGAAGCGTCCTACGAGCAGTACTTC
CDR3 protein: CASSQPEASYEQYF

clone size: .
J gene: TRBJ2-2
D gene: TRBD2
V gene: TRBV5-1
CDR3 DNA: TGCGCCAGCAGCGTCGGGACTAGCGGGAGAATAACCGGGGAGCTGTTTTTT
CDR3 protein: CASSVGTSGRITGELFF

clone size: .
J gene: TRBJ1-2
D gene: TRBD1
V gene: TRBV6-5
CDR3 DNA: TGTGCCAGCACCTCGGGACAGGGGACCTATGGCTACACCTTC
CDR3 protein: CASTSGQGTYGYTF

clone size: .
J gene: TRBJ1-4
D gene: TRBD1
V gene: TRBV25-1
CDR3 DNA: TGTGCCAGCAGTGAACCCGACAGGGGGGACGAAAAACTGTTTTTT
CDR3 protein: CASSEPDRGDEKLFF

clone size: .
J gene: TRBJ1-1
D gene: .
V gene: TRBV30
CDR3 DNA: TGTGCCTGGAGAGGACTGTCGGACACTGAAGCTTTCTTT
CDR3 protein: CAWRGLSDTEAFF

clone size: .
J gene: TRBJ2-7
D gene: .
V gene: TRBV30
CDR3 DNA: TGTGCCTGGAGAACCGACAGCTACGAGCAGTACTTC
CDR3 protein: CAWRTDSYEQYF